The clone carrying this T cell receptor (beta chain) has more than one count but fewer than ten. Its target is not known. This specimen comes from a study of response to subunit inactivated influenza vaccine. General study results and limits: The authors offered the suggestion that each seasonal influenza vaccination recruits few new T cells.

Germline lookup yields CDR1 LGHNA and CDR2 YNFKEQ. Trimming took off 3 bases at V and 1 base at J, with 10 bases between the two ends. The CDR3 length is 15 residues. TCRdb re-called the RT-PCR reads through MiXCR, storing one row per CDR3 protein. Seen here are about 500,000 distinct CDR3 sequences, 16% observed once, and the top ten hold 3% to 3.5%. This receptor was obtained from a man aged 50-75 years who received an inactivated influenza vaccine. The chain has TRBV4-2 and TRBJ2-1; D is possibly TRBD1 (5 bases). Sequenced here: CD4+ T cells sorted from PBMCs, sampled around 25 months after vaccination. CDR3 residues: CASSQDTRSYNEQFF. The DNA of the CDR3 is TGTGCCAGCAGCCAGGACACCAGATCCTACAATGAGCAGTTCTTC.